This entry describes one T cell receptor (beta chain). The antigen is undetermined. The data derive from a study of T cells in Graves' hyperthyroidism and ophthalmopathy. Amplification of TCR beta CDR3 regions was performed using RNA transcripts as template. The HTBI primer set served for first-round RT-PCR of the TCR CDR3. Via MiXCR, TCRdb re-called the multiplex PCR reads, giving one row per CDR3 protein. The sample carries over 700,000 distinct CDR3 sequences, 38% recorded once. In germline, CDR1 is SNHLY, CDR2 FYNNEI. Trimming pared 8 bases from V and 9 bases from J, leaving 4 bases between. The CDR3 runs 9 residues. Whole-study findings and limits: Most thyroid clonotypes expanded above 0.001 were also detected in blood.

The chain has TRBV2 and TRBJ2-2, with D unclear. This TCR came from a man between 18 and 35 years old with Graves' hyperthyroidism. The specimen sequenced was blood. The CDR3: CASGRELFF. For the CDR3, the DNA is TGTGCCAGCGGCCGGGAGCTGTTTTTT.